Below, 14 T cell receptor beta chains from the same sample are listed, as sequenced in a study of regulatory T cells in long-lasting Graves disease. Arm-PCR with iRepertoire HTBI primers amplified the CDR3 regions for these TCR beta libraries. TCRdb re-called the multiplex PCR reads with MiXCR, one entry per CDR3 protein. The table lists under 400,000 distinct CDR3 sequences, roughly 17% of them singletons, with less than 35% in the top ten. Indicated time point: newly diagnosed GD, antithyroid drugs for less than 3 months. RNA isolated from PBMCs was used to make the TCR library. The data were also submitted as part of a second study, on T cells in Graves' hyperthyroidism and ophthalmopathy.

The specimen comprised peripheral blood mononuclear cells (PBMCs), sampled at new diagnosis, from a patient treated with antithyroid drugs. The receptors here all came from a man aged 35-49 years with Graves disease.

The rearrangement joins TRBV19 to TRBJ2-5; 9 positions agree with TRBD1. CDR1 and CDR2 (germline): LNHDA, SQIVND (reference sequence). The CDR3 sequence is 15 residues long. V lost 6 bases to trimming and J lost 5 bases; unmatched junction nucleotides: 10. CDR3 sequence reads: CASSHHRGRGETQYF. The CDR3 region has the DNA TGTGCCAGTAGCCATCACAGGGGGCGCGGGGAGACCCAGTACTTC.

This clonotype has at least ten counts. CDR3 nucleotides: TGTGCCAGCACTCCCGGGGGATCGCACACTGAAGCTTTCTTT. As protein: CASTPGGSHTEAFF. The chain combines TRBV25-1 with TRBJ1-1; perhaps TRBD1 as D (5 bases). This CDR3 spans 14 amino acids. Trimming left V 7 bases short and J 3 bases short, with 15 bases between. CDR1 is MGHDK, CDR2 SYGVNS, per germline.

The V gene is TRBV20-1, the J gene TRBJ2-7; 10 bases match TRBD1. V lost 3 bases to trimming and J lost 2 bases; unmatched junction nucleotides: 4. Per the germline V gene, CDR1 is DFQATT and CDR2 is SNEGSKA (reference sequence). CDR3 size: 14 residues. The CDR3 protein is CSARGQGTTYEQYF. For the CDR3, the DNA is TGCAGTGCTAGGGGACAGGGGACAACCTACGAGCAGTACTTC.

The chain couples TRBV24-1 to TRBJ2-7; weak D call: TRBD1 (6 bases). Per the germline V gene, CDR1 is KGHDR and CDR2 is SFDVKD. V was pared by 5 bases and J by 11 bases, with 18 bases between. The CDR3 totals 13 residues. CDR3 region: CATSGLLTGPKYF. Written as DNA, the CDR3 is TGTGCCACCAGTGGCCTATTAACAGGGCCGAAGTACTTC.

This clonotype has more than one count but fewer than ten. The chain employs TRBV9 and TRBJ2-4; tentative D call: TRBD2 (6 bases). Per the germline V gene, CDR1 is SGDLS and CDR2 is YYNGEE. Trimming removed 3 bases at V and 12 bases at J, with 16 bases between. This CDR3 is 13 amino acids long. The CDR3 sequence: CASSGGESANQYF. The DNA of the CDR3 is TGTGCCAGCAGCGGGGGGGAGAGTGCAAATCAGTACTTC.

In its sample, this clonotype was seen many times. The genes are TRBV2 and TRBJ2-2; 7 nucleotides align to TRBD1. Germline V gives CDR1 SNHLY, CDR2 FYNNEI. The junction had 11 bases not matched to a gene; V was cut back by 7 bases and J by 6 bases. There are 15 residues in the CDR3. CDR3 loop: CASKLDRVHPGELFF. CDR3 in DNA: TGTGCCAGCAAATTAGACAGGGTCCATCCCGGGGAGCTGTTTTTT.

The CDR3 coding sequence is TGCGCCAGCAGCGATACAGGGGAACAGACCCAGTACTTC. It is translated as CASSDTGEQTQYF. V and J are TRBV5-1 and TRBJ2-5; 7 bases line up with TRBD1. The CDR3 has 13 amino acids. CDR1 and CDR2 from the germline V gene are SGHRS and YFSETQ. J lost 6 bases, V lost 4 bases, and 6 bases had no gene match.

This clonotype was seen many times. V usage is TRBV27 and J usage is TRBJ2-3; D gene ambiguous. The CDR3 spans 16 residues. CDR1 is MNHEY and CDR2 is SMNVEV in the germline V gene (reference sequence). Trimming stripped 3 bases from V and 0 bases from J, with 13 bases between. CDR3 DNA sequence: TGTGCCAGCAGTTTTTTACCCGGAACTAGCACAGATACGCAGTATTTT. Amino acid sequence: CASSFLPGTSTDTQYF.

This clonotype occurred many times. This chain joins TRBV30 and TRBJ2-5; D may be TRBD1 or TRBD2 (5 bases each). The V gene's germline CDR1 is GTSNPN and CDR2 SVGIG (reference sequence). V was shortened by 3 bases and J by 4 bases, with 18 bases between the two germline ends. This CDR3 comprises 15 residues. The CDR3 DNA reads as TGTGCCTGGAGCCTCGGGACCTTCCCGGGAGAGACCCAGTACTTC. Amino acids: CAWSLGTFPGETQYF.

This clonotype was detected ten times or more. This chain connects TRBV11-2 to TRBJ2-3; 7 bases agree with TRBD2. The CDR3 sequence is 18 residues long. Germline loops: CDR1 SGHAT, CDR2 FQNNGV. The J segment lost 0 bases and the V segment lost 4 bases, leaving 13 bases of the junction unmatched. CDR3 sequence (DNA): TGTGCCAGCAGCTCTCCCCACGGCAGCGGGGATAGCACAGATACGCAGTATTTT. Protein product: CASSSPHGSGDSTDTQYF. The full variable domain, with the rest looked up from reference TRBV11-2 and TRBJ2-3, is EAGVAQSPRYKIIEKRQSVAFWCNPISGHATLYWYQQILGQGPKLLIQFQNNGVVDDSQLPKDRFSAERLKGVDSTLKIQPAKLEDSAVYLCASSSPHGSGDSTDTQYFGPGTRLTVL.

V gene TRBV6-1 combines with J gene TRBJ1-2; possibly TRBD1 for D (5 bases). Germline loops: CDR1 MNHNS, CDR2 SASEGT. The CDR3 consists of 13 residues. V lost 6 bases, J lost 8 bases, and 16 bases lay in between. This CDR3 is CASSLRGIGGYTF. CDR3 DNA: TGTGCCAGCAGCCTACGGGGGATTGGAGGCTACACCTTC.

This clonotype has ten or more counts. The chain couples TRBV29-1 to TRBJ2-3, with unresolved D. CDR1 SQVTM and CDR2 ANQGSEA come from the germline V gene. Trimming pared 0 bases from V and 2 bases from J, leaving 15 bases between. The CDR3 length is 16 residues. CDR3 sequence reads: CSVEDRASTLTDTQYF. CDR3 sequence (DNA): TGCAGCGTTGAAGATCGAGCCTCAACTCTCACAGATACGCAGTATTTT.

This clonotype was recorded a few times. The genes are TRBV11-2 and TRBJ2-5, with 7 bases aligning to TRBD1. The ends lost 4 bases at V and 4 bases at J; junction bases unmatched: 12. This CDR3 region has 16 residues. Germline lookup yields CDR1 SGHAT and CDR2 FQNNGV. The CDR3 nucleotides are TGTGCCAGCAGCTCTACGACAGGGTGGTATGGAGAGACCCAGTACTTC. Its translation: CASSSTTGWYGETQYF.

Ten or more counts support this clonotype. The chain uses TRBV3-1 and TRBJ1-4; 11 bases line up with TRBD1. The CDR3 runs 15 residues. The germline V gene encodes CDR1 LGHDT and CDR2 YNNKEL (reference sequence). V gave up 3 bases and J gave up 7 bases; unmatched junction bases: 4. CDR3 residues: CASSHAGTGGEKLFF. The CDR3 DNA is TGTGCCAGCAGCCATGCCGGGACAGGGGGTGAAAAACTGTTTTTT.